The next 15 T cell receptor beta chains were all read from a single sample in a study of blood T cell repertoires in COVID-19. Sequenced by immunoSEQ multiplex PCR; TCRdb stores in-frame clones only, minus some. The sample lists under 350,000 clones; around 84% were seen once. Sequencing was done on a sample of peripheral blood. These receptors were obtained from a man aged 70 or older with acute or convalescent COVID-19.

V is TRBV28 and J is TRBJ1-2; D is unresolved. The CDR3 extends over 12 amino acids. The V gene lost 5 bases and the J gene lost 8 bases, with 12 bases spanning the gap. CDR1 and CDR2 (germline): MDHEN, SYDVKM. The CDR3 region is CASSVGGYGYTF. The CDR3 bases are TGTGCCAGCAGTGTAGGAGGGTACGGCTACACCTTC.

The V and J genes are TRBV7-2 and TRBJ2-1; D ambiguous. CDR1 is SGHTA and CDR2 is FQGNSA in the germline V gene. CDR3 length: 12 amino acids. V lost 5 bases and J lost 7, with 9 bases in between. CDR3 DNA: TGTGCCAGCAGCCCGAACATAAATGAGCAGTTCTTC. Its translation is CASSPNINEQFF.

DNA for the CDR3: TGTGCCAGCAGCCAACAGACCCGGGACAGGGGGTACTATGGCTACACCTTC. It translates to CASSQQTRDRGYYGYTF. The genes are TRBV11-2 and TRBJ1-2; 11 positions match TRBD1. In germline, CDR1 is SGHAT, CDR2 FQNNGV. With 5 bases clipped from V and 3 bases from J, the junction kept 11 bases outside the gene matches. The CDR3 is 17 residues long.

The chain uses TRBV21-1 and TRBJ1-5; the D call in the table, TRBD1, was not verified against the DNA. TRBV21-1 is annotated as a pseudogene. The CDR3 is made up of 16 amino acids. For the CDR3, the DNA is TGTGCCAGCAGCAAATATGACAGGGAAAGCAATCAGCCCCAGCATTTT. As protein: CASSKYDRESNQPQHF.

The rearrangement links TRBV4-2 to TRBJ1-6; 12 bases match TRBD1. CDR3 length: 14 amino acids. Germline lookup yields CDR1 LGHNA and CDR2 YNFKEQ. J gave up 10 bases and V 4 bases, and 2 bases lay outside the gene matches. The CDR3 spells CASSRDRGLSPLHF. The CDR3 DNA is TGTGCCAGCAGCCGGGACAGGGGGCTATCACCCCTCCACTTT.

The CDR3 region has the DNA TGTGCCAGCAGCTTTCTAGCCGGGACACCGGACACTGAAGCTTTCTTT. This codes for CASSFLAGTPDTEAFF. The rearrangement joins TRBV7-9 to TRBJ1-1; D is possibly TRBD1 (6 bases). V lost 3 bases and J lost 3, with 17 bases in between. This CDR3 has 16 amino acids. CDR1 SEHNR and CDR2 FQNEAQ come from the germline V gene (reference sequence).

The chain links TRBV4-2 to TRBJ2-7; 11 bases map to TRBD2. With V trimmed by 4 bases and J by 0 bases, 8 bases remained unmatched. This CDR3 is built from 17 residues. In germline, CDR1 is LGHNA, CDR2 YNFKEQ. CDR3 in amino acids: CASSRQSSGGASYEQYF. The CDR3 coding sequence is TGTGCCAGCAGCCGACAAAGTAGCGGGGGGGCCTCCTACGAGCAGTACTTC.

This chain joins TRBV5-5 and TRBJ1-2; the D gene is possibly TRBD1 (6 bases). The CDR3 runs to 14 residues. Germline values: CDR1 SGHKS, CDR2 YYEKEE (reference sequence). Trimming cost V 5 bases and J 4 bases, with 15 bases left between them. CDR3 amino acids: CASSWGRGAYGYTF. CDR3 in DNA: TGTGCCAGCAGTTGGGGTCGGGGGGCCTATGGCTACACCTTC.

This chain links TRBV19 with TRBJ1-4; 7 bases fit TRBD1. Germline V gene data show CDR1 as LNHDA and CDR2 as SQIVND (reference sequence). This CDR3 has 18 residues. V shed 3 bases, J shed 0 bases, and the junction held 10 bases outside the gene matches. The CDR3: CASSILFGTATTNEKLFF. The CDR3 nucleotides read TGTGCCAGTAGTATCCTTTTCGGGACAGCAACAACTAATGAAAAACTGTTTTTT.

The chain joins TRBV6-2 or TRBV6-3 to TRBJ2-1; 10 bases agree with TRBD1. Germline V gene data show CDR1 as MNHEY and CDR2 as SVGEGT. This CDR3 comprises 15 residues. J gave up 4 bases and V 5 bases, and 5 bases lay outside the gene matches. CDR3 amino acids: CASSPRDRGYNEQFF. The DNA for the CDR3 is TGTGCCAGCAGTCCCCGGGACAGGGGATACAATGAGCAGTTCTTC.

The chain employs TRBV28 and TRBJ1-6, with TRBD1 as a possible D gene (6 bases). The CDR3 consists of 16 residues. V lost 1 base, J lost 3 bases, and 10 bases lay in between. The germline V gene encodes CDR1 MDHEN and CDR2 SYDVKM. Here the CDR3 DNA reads TGTGCCAGCAGTTTATCAGCAGGGGACTATAATTCACCCCTCCACTTT. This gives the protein CASSLSAGDYNSPLHF.

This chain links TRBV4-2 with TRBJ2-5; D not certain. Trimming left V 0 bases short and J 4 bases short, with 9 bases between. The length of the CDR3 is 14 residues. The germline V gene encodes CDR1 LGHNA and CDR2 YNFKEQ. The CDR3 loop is CASSQERYGETQYF. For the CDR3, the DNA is TGTGCCAGCAGCCAAGAGCGGTATGGAGAGACCCAGTACTTC.

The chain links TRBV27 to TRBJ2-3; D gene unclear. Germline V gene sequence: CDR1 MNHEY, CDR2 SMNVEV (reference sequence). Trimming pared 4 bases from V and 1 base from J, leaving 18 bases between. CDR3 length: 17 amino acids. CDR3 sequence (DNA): TGTGCCAGCAGTTCTAGAAAGATGGCCATAGGCACAGATACGCAGTATTTT. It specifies CASSSRKMAIGTDTQYF.

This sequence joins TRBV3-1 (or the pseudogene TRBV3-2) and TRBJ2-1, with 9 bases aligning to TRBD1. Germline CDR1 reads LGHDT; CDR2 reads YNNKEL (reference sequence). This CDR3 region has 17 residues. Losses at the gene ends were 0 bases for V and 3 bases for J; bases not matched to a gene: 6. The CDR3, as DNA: TGTGCCAGCAGCCAAGATATAGGGACAGGGTTCTACAATGAGCAGTTCTTC. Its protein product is CASSQDIGTGFYNEQFF.

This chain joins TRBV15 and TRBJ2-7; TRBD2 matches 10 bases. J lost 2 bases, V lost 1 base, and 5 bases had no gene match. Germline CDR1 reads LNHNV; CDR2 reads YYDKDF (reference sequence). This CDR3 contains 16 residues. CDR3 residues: CATSRVIAGGPYEQYF. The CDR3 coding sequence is TGTGCCACCAGCAGAGTCATAGCGGGAGGCCCCTACGAGCAGTACTTC.